A selection of T cell receptor beta chains follows, all from one sample in a study of cytomegalovirus exposure and HLA in healthy donors. The table came from immunoSEQ multiplex PCR; TCRdb's copy has only in-frame clones and leaves some out. The table has 210,000 or so clones, approximately 79% seen once. Sequences were obtained from PBMCs. These receptors were collected from a young man in good health and CMV-seronegative. The CDR3 runs from the conserved cysteine through the conserved F or W. Fields, in order: D gene, clone size, J gene, V gene, CDR3 DNA, CDR3 protein. D genes are given only for firm matches. Size is omitted from some rows. Given values are once, few, many or a class for expanded clones.

d_gene: TRBD1
abundance: few
j_gene: TRBJ1-1
v_gene: TRBV10-3
CDR3nt: TGTGCCATCGGACAGGGGAACACTGAAGCTTTCTTT
CDR3aa: CAIGQGNTEAFF

d_gene: NA
abundance: NA
j_gene: TRBJ1-2
v_gene: TRBV7-2
CDR3nt: TGTGCCAGCAGCTTCGGAAACGACAGGACGGGTGGCTACACCTTC
CDR3aa: CASSFGNDRTGGYTF

d_gene: NA
abundance: NA
j_gene: TRBJ1-5
v_gene: TRBV7-8
CDR3nt: TGTGCCAGCAGCTTATGGCAGAGCAATCAGCCCCAGCATTTT
CDR3aa: CASSLWQSNQPQHF

d_gene: NA
abundance: NA
j_gene: TRBJ2-1
v_gene: TRBV4-1
CDR3nt: TGCGCCAGCAGCCAAGATCTCCCTGAGCAGTTCTTC
CDR3aa: CASSQDLPEQFF

d_gene: TRBD1
abundance: NA
j_gene: TRBJ1-4
v_gene: TRBV6-5
CDR3nt: TGTGCCAGCAAACGACAGGGTTTTAATGAAAAACTGTTTTTT
CDR3aa: CASKRQGFNEKLFF

d_gene: NA
abundance: NA
j_gene: TRBJ2-2
v_gene: TRBV27
CDR3nt: TGTGCCAGCAGCCTTACAAACACCGGGGAGCTGTTTTTT
CDR3aa: CASSLTNTGELFF

d_gene: TRBD1
abundance: NA
j_gene: TRBJ1-2
v_gene: TRBV28
CDR3nt: TGTGCCAGCAGTTTAACACTCGGGCAGGGGGCTTCAGACGGCTACACCTTC
CDR3aa: CASSLTLGQGASDGYTF

d_gene: TRBD1
abundance: few
j_gene: TRBJ1-1
v_gene: TRBV30
CDR3nt: TGTGCCTCCAGACAGGGGTCGAACACTGAAGCTTTCTTT
CDR3aa: CASRQGSNTEAFF

d_gene: TRBD1
abundance: NA
j_gene: TRBJ1-2
v_gene: TRBV6-9
CDR3nt: TGTGCCAGCAGTCCGGAAATGACAGGGGGCGCAGCCTATGGCTACACCTTC
CDR3aa: CASSPEMTGGAAYGYTF

d_gene: NA
abundance: NA
j_gene: TRBJ2-5
v_gene: TRBV19
CDR3nt: TGTGCCAGTAGGGGAAGGGGAACTGGAGAGACCCAGTACTTC
CDR3aa: CASRGRGTGETQYF

d_gene: TRBD1
abundance: NA
j_gene: TRBJ1-5
v_gene: TRBV29-1
CDR3nt: TGCAGCGTAGATACAGGGGCCAATCAGCCCCAGCATTTT
CDR3aa: CSVDTGANQPQHF

d_gene: TRBD1
abundance: few
j_gene: TRBJ2-7
v_gene: TRBV4-3
CDR3nt: TGCGCCAGCAGCCAAGCAAGGACACAGGGGGGTCACGAGCAGTACTTC
CDR3aa: CASSQARTQGGHEQYF

d_gene: TRBD1
abundance: once
j_gene: TRBJ2-1
v_gene: TRBV7-9
CDR3nt: TGTGCCAGCAGCCCAGCGGCAGGGGGTAGAGAGCAGTTCTTC
CDR3aa: CASSPAAGGREQFF

d_gene: NA
abundance: few
j_gene: TRBJ2-6
v_gene: TRBV7-3
CDR3nt: TGTGCCAGCAGCTCTCACAGGCTTGGTGGGGCCAACGTCCTGACTTTC
CDR3aa: CASSSHRLGGANVLTF

d_gene: TRBD1
abundance: once
j_gene: TRBJ2-1
v_gene: TRBV4-1
CDR3nt: TGCGCCAGCAGCCAAGACCCCACAGGGGGAGGATACAATGAGCAGTTCTTC
CDR3aa: CASSQDPTGGGYNEQFF

d_gene: TRBD1
abundance: NA
j_gene: TRBJ1-1
v_gene: TRBV6-5
CDR3nt: TGTGCCAGCAGTTACTCGACAGGGTGGGAGGTAGCTTTCTTT
CDR3aa: CASSYSTGWEVAFF

d_gene: NA
abundance: NA
j_gene: TRBJ1-1
v_gene: TRBV29-1
CDR3nt: TGCAGCGTTGAATTCGAGACAGGTGTTCTGAACACTGAAGCTTTCTTT
CDR3aa: CSVEFETGVLNTEAFF

d_gene: NA
abundance: NA
j_gene: TRBJ2-1
v_gene: TRBV9
CDR3nt: TGTGCCAGCAGCGTACAAGACTACTCCTACAATGAGCAGTTCTTC
CDR3aa: CASSVQDYSYNEQFF

d_gene: NA
abundance: NA
j_gene: TRBJ2-6
v_gene: TRBV7-9
CDR3nt: TGTTCCAGCAGCGCTCGGGTCAACGTCCTGACTTTC
CDR3aa: CSSSARVNVLTF

d_gene: TRBD2
abundance: NA
j_gene: TRBJ2-5
v_gene: TRBV5-1
CDR3nt: TGCGCCAGCAGCTTGTCTGGCGGGAGGCCCCACCAAGAGACCCAGTACTTC
CDR3aa: CASSLSGGRPHQETQYF

d_gene: TRBD1
abundance: NA
j_gene: TRBJ1-6
v_gene: TRBV19
CDR3nt: TGTGCCAGCTCCAGGGGGCATAATTCACCCCTCCACTTT
CDR3aa: CASSRGHNSPLHF

d_gene: NA
abundance: NA
j_gene: TRBJ2-5
v_gene: TRBV30
CDR3nt: TGTGCCTGGAGCGTTGGGCAGGCCGTCAAAGAGACCCAGTACTTC
CDR3aa: CAWSVGQAVKETQYF

d_gene: TRBD2
abundance: NA
j_gene: TRBJ2-7
v_gene: TRBV18
CDR3nt: TGTGCCAGCTCACCGGGACTAGCCTACGAGCAGTACTTC
CDR3aa: CASSPGLAYEQYF

d_gene: TRBD2
abundance: NA
j_gene: TRBJ2-5
v_gene: TRBV5-5
CDR3nt: TGTGCCAGCAGCTTGAAAGCGGGGGGGCCGGAGACCCAGTACTTC
CDR3aa: CASSLKAGGPETQYF

d_gene: TRBD2
abundance: once
j_gene: TRBJ2-1
v_gene: TRBV27
CDR3nt: TGTGCCAGCAGTTTGGGGCTAGCGGGAGACAACGGTCTAAGCTCCTACAATGAGCAGTTCTTC
CDR3aa: CASSLGLAGDNGLSSYNEQFF

d_gene: NA
abundance: once
j_gene: TRBJ2-2
v_gene: TRBV19
CDR3nt: TGTGCCAGTACCCCGGACTGGACAGATGGTGAGCTGTTTTTT
CDR3aa: CASTPDWTDGELFF

d_gene: TRBD1
abundance: NA
j_gene: TRBJ1-1
v_gene: TRBV6-1
CDR3nt: TGTGCCAGCAGTCCCCGGGACAGGGGGCTCACTGAAGCTTTCTTT
CDR3aa: CASSPRDRGLTEAFF

d_gene: TRBD1
abundance: NA
j_gene: TRBJ1-2
v_gene: TRBV4-2
CDR3nt: TGTGCCAGCAGCCAAGAGGCAGGGGGCAACTATGGCTACACCTTC
CDR3aa: CASSQEAGGNYGYTF

d_gene: NA
abundance: once
j_gene: TRBJ1-1
v_gene: TRBV30
CDR3nt: TGTGCCTGGAGTGGGGGCCGAACCACTGAAGCTTTCTTT
CDR3aa: CAWSGGRTTEAFF

d_gene: TRBD2
abundance: NA
j_gene: TRBJ2-7
v_gene: TRBV5-4
CDR3nt: TGTGCCAGCAGCTTGATGACAGCGGGAGAGCAGTACTTC
CDR3aa: CASSLMTAGEQYF

d_gene: NA
abundance: NA
j_gene: TRBJ2-5
v_gene: TRBV20-1
CDR3nt: TGCAGTGCGAGAGGGGAGGAGACCCAGTACTTC
CDR3aa: CSARGEETQYF

d_gene: NA
abundance: NA
j_gene: TRBJ1-1
v_gene: TRBV25-1
CDR3nt: TGTGCCAGCAGTGAATACGGGGGGTCTGAAGCTTTCTTT
CDR3aa: CASSEYGGSEAFF

d_gene: TRBD1
abundance: NA
j_gene: TRBJ1-5
v_gene: TRBV30
CDR3nt: TGTGCCGGCCAGACAGGGAGTAATCAGCCCCAGCATTTT
CDR3aa: CAGQTGSNQPQHF

d_gene: NA
abundance: NA
j_gene: TRBJ1-1
v_gene: TRBV7-9
CDR3nt: TGTGCCAGCAGCTTAGGCGACCTGGGCGAAGCTTTCTTT
CDR3aa: CASSLGDLGEAFF

d_gene: TRBD2
abundance: NA
j_gene: TRBJ2-1
v_gene: TRBV19
CDR3nt: TGTGCCAGTAGTACTTCCTTGAGCGGGAACAATGAGCAGTTCTTC
CDR3aa: CASSTSLSGNNEQFF

d_gene: NA
abundance: once
j_gene: TRBJ2-1
v_gene: TRBV9
CDR3nt: TGTGCCAGCAGCGGTATTTACAATGAGCAGTTCTTC
CDR3aa: CASSGIYNEQFF

d_gene: NA
abundance: NA
j_gene: TRBJ2-1
v_gene: TRBV7-9
CDR3nt: TGTGCCAGCAGCTATAAGGTCAGGCTCGGCAATGAGCAGTTCTTC
CDR3aa: CASSYKVRLGNEQFF

d_gene: NA
abundance: NA
j_gene: TRBJ2-2
v_gene: TRBV4-2
CDR3nt: TGTGCCAGCAGCCAAGATACCGGGAACACCGGGGAGCTGTTTTTT
CDR3aa: CASSQDTGNTGELFF

d_gene: TRBD1
abundance: NA
j_gene: TRBJ1-1
v_gene: TRBV9
CDR3nt: TGTGCCAGCAGCGCTGGGACAGGGGGCGCGTTTGACACTGAAGCTTTCTTT
CDR3aa: CASSAGTGGAFDTEAFF

d_gene: NA
abundance: few
j_gene: TRBJ2-3
v_gene: TRBV11-2
CDR3nt: TGTGCCAGCAGCTTAGTCCTCTCCCTGGATACGCAGTATTTT
CDR3aa: CASSLVLSLDTQYF

d_gene: TRBD1
abundance: NA
j_gene: TRBJ2-7
v_gene: TRBV5-6
CDR3nt: TGTGCCAGCAGCTTGCAGGGACAGGGGCTAACCGCGTCGGCCTACGAGCAGTACTTC
CDR3aa: CASSLQGQGLTASAYEQYF

d_gene: TRBD1
abundance: NA
j_gene: TRBJ1-1
v_gene: TRBV18
CDR3nt: TGTGCCAGCTCACTAGGGACAGCCGAGGCTTTCTTT
CDR3aa: CASSLGTAEAFF

d_gene: TRBD1
abundance: NA
j_gene: TRBJ2-3
v_gene: TRBV23-1
CDR3nt: TGCGCCTCCCAGGGGGCAGATACGCAGTATTTT
CDR3aa: CASQGADTQYF

d_gene: NA
abundance: NA
j_gene: TRBJ1-5
v_gene: TRBV19
CDR3nt: TGTGCCAGTAGTCCCGGGGGGATTAGCAATCAGCCCCAGCATTTT
CDR3aa: CASSPGGISNQPQHF

d_gene: TRBD1
abundance: NA
j_gene: TRBJ2-7
v_gene: TRBV27
CDR3nt: TGTGCCAGCAGTGCGGACAGGGCCTACGAGCAGTACTTC
CDR3aa: CASSADRAYEQYF

d_gene: NA
abundance: NA
j_gene: TRBJ1-1
v_gene: TRBV5-8
CDR3nt: TGTGCCAGCAGCACGTGGGACTCCGTGGGGGACACTGAAGCTTTCTTT
CDR3aa: CASSTWDSVGDTEAFF

d_gene: TRBD1
abundance: NA
j_gene: TRBJ2-7
v_gene: TRBV18
CDR3nt: TGTGCCAGCTCACCGGGGACAGGGTCTTCCTACGAGCAGTACTTC
CDR3aa: CASSPGTGSSYEQYF

d_gene: TRBD1
abundance: few
j_gene: TRBJ1-1
v_gene: TRBV28
CDR3nt: TGTGCCAGCAGTTCTCTGGGGACAGGGATGAACACTGAAGCTTTCTTT
CDR3aa: CASSSLGTGMNTEAFF

d_gene: NA
abundance: NA
j_gene: TRBJ2-7
v_gene: TRBV7-6
CDR3nt: TGTGCCAGCACCCTCGAGCCCGGGGTCCCCGCCTACGAGCAGTACTTC
CDR3aa: CASTLEPGVPAYEQYF

d_gene: TRBD1
abundance: few
j_gene: TRBJ1-2
v_gene: TRBV10-3
CDR3nt: TGTGCCATCGACCCCGCAGGGGGGTCTAACTATGGCTACACCTTC
CDR3aa: CAIDPAGGSNYGYTF